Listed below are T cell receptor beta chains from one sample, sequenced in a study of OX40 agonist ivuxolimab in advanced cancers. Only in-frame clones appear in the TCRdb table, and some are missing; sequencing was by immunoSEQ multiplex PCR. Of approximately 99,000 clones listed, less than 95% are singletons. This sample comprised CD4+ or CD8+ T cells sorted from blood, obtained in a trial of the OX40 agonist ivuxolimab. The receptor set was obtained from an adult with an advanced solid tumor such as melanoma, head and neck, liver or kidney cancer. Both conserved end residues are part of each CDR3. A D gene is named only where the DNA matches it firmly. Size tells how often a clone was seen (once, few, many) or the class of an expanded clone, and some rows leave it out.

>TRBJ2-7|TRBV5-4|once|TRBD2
CASSLGLAKQYF
TGTGCCAGCAGCTTGGGACTAGCGAAGCAGTACTTC
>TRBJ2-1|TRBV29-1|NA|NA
CSGGLGPNEQFF
TGCAGCGGGGGACTGGGCCCTAATGAGCAGTTCTTC
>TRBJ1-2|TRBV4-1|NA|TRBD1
CASRQRTTGQGMGGYTF
TGCGCCAGCAGACAAAGAACTACGGGACAGGGGATGGGTGGCTACACCTTC
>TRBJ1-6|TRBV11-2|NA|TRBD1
CASSLETGNSPLHF
TGTGCCAGCAGCTTAGAGACAGGGAATTCACCCCTCCACTTT
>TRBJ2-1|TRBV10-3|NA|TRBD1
CAIRHGTGTYNEQFF
TGTGCCATCAGGCACGGGACAGGGACCTACAATGAGCAGTTCTTC
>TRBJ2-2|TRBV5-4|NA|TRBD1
CASSLAPGEGAVTGELFF
TGTGCCAGCAGCTTGGCACCGGGTGAGGGGGCGGTCACCGGGGAGCTGTTTTTT
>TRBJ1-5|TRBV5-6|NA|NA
CASSLGPVSNQPQHF
TGTGCCAGCAGCTTGGGGCCAGTTAGCAATCAGCCCCAGCATTTT
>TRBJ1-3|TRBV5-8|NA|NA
CASSSYVFSGNTIYF
TGTGCCAGCAGCTCGTACGTGTTCTCTGGAAACACCATATATTTT
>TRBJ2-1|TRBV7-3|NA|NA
CASSLGDRGHSYNEQFF
TGTGCCAGCAGCTTAGGGGATCGGGGCCACTCCTACAATGAGCAGTTCTTC
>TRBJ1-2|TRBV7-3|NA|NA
CASSTRENYGYTF
TGTGCCAGCAGCACCCGGGAGAACTATGGCTACACCTTC
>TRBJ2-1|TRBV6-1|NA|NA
CASSEGGRPYNEQFF
TGTGCCAGCAGTGAAGGCGGTAGGCCCTACAATGAGCAGTTCTTC
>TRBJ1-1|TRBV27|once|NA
CASSFRGWNTEAFF
TGTGCCAGCAGTTTTAGGGGGTGGAACACTGAAGCTTTCTTT
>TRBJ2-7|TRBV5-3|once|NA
CASSLGYDGEQYF
TGTGCCAGCAGCTTAGGGTACGACGGCGAGCAGTACTTC
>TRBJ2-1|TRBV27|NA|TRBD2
CATGAGLAYNEQFF
TGTGCCACCGGAGCGGGATTGGCGTACAATGAGCAGTTCTTC
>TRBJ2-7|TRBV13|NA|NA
CASRLGAAEYEQYF
TGTGCCAGCAGACTAGGCGCGGCCGAATACGAGCAGTACTTC
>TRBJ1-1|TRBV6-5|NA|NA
CASRGYTEAFF
TGTGCCAGCAGGGGATACACTGAAGCTTTCTTT
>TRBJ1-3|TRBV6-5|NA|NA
CASSYSETGRSTIYF
TGTGCCAGCAGTTACTCAGAGACGGGGAGGAGCACCATATATTTT
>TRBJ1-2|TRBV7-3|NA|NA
CASSEQGNYGYTF
TGTGCCAGCAGCGAACAGGGAAACTATGGCTACACCTTC
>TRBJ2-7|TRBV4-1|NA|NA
CASSQGGYEQYF
TGCGCCAGCAGCCAAGGGGGGTACGAGCAGTACTTC
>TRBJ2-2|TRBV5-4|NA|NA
CASSLGGPSNTGELFF
TGTGCCAGCAGCTTGGGGGGGCCGTCGAACACCGGGGAGCTGTTTTTT
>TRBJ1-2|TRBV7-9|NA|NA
CATEGGYGYTF
TGTGCTACTGAAGGGGGGTATGGCTACACCTTC
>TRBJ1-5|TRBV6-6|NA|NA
CASSYRAGEQPQHF
TGTGCCAGCAGTTACAGGGCAGGGGAACAGCCCCAGCATTTT
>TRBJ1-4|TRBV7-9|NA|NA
CASILYQGHSNEKLFF
TGTGCCAGCATCCTCTACCAGGGACATTCGAATGAAAAACTGTTTTTT
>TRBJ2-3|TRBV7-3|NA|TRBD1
CASSLGTGGNTDTQYF
TGTGCCAGCAGCTTAGGGACAGGGGGTAACACAGATACGCAGTATTTT
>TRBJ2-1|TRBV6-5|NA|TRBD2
CASSYSGGGHNEQFF
TGTGCCAGCAGTTACTCAGGCGGGGGGCACAATGAGCAGTTCTTC
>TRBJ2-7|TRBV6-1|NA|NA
CASTRGFAYEQYF
TGTGCCAGCACCCGAGGGTTCGCCTACGAGCAGTACTTC
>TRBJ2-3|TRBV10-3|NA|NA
CAISAPSTDTQYF
TGTGCCATCAGTGCCCCGTCCACAGATACGCAGTATTTT
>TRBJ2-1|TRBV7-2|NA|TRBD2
CASSLSSGSDEQFF
TGTGCCAGCAGCTTATCTAGCGGGAGCGATGAGCAGTTCTTC
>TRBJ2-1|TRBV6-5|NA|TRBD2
CASSNSGLSRDEQFF
TGTGCCAGCAGTAATAGCGGGCTGAGCAGAGATGAGCAGTTCTTC
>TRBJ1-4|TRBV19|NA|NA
CASSRDTNEKLFF
TGTGCCAGTAGTAGAGATACTAATGAAAAACTGTTTTTT
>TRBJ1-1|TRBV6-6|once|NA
CATLGRRNTEAFF
TGTGCCACCCTTGGGCGGAGAAACACTGAAGCTTTCTTT
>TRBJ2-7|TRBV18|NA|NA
CASSDTGYEQYF
TGTGCCAGCTCAGACACAGGCTACGAGCAGTACTTC
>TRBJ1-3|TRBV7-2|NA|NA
CASSLAVTGFSGNTIYF
TGTGCCAGCAGCTTAGCCGTAACAGGGTTCTCTGGAAACACCATATATTTT
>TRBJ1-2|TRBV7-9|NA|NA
CASSYGPGRGYTF
TGTGCCAGCAGCTATGGTCCAGGACGTGGCTACACCTTC
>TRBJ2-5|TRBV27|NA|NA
CASSFLGAETQYF
TGTGCCAGCAGTTTTTTGGGGGCTGAGACCCAGTACTTC
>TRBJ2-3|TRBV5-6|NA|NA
CASTLRLAGFTDTQYF
TGTGCCAGCACCCTGCGTCTAGCTGGGTTCACAGATACGCAGTATTTT
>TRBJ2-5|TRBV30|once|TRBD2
CALTRGTSGGRGETQYF
TGTGCCTTAACCCGAGGGACTAGCGGGGGGAGGGGAGAGACCCAGTACTTC
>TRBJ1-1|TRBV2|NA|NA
CASSEVQGDTEAFF
TGTGCCAGCAGTGAGGTACAGGGAGACACTGAAGCTTTCTTT
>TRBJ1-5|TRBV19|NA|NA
CASSLTAGVDQPQHF
TGTGCCAGTAGTCTAACTGCGGGGGTAGATCAGCCCCAGCATTTT
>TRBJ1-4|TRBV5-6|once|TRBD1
CASSLGTGTARNEKLFF
TGTGCCAGCAGCTTGGGGACAGGGACGGCTAGGAATGAAAAACTGTTTTTT
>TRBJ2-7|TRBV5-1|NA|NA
CASSLGQVASYEQYF
TGCGCCAGCAGCTTGGGGCAGGTCGCCTCCTACGAGCAGTACTTC
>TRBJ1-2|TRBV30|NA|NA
CACGELSNYGYTF
TGTGCCTGTGGCGAGCTATCTAACTATGGCTACACCTTC
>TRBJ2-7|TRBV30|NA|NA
CAWSGGHTYEQYF
TGTGCCTGGTCAGGCGGGCACACCTACGAGCAGTACTTC
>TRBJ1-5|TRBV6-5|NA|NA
CASAEGVDQPQHF
TGTGCCAGCGCCGAGGGGGTGGATCAGCCCCAGCATTTT
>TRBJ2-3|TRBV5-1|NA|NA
CASSLAAVQNTQYF
TGCGCCAGCAGCTTGGCGGCAGTGCAAAATACGCAGTATTTT
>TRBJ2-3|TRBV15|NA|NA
CATSSRVQGDTQYF
TGTGCCACCAGCAGTAGGGTCCAGGGAGATACGCAGTATTTT
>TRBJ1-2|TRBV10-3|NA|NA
CAISDPLLGGGSNGYTF
TGTGCCATCAGTGACCCCTTATTAGGCGGAGGGAGCAATGGCTACACCTTC
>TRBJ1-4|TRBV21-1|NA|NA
CASSKGQGATNEKLFF
TGTGCCAGCAGCAAAGGACAGGGGGCAACTAATGAAAAACTGTTTTTT
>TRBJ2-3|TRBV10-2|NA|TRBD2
CASSEWTSGGTDTQYF
TGCGCCAGCAGTGAGTGGACTAGCGGAGGCACAGATACGCAGTATTTT
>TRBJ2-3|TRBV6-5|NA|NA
CASSYRLVTDTQYF
TGTGCCAGCAGTTACCGATTAGTCACAGATACGCAGTATTTT
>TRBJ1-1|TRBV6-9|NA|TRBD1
CASSPAYDRVTEAFF
TGTGCCAGCAGTCCCGCGTACGACAGGGTGACTGAAGCTTTCTTT
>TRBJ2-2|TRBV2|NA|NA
CASSEAGPGTGELFF
TGTGCCAGCAGTGAAGCAGGGCCCGGGACCGGGGAGCTGTTTTTT
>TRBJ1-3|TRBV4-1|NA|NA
CASSQHSGNTIYF
TGCGCCAGCAGCCAACACTCTGGAAACACCATATATTTT
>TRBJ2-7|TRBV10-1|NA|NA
CASSGSTYEQYF
TGCGCCAGCAGTGGGAGTACCTACGAGCAGTACTTC